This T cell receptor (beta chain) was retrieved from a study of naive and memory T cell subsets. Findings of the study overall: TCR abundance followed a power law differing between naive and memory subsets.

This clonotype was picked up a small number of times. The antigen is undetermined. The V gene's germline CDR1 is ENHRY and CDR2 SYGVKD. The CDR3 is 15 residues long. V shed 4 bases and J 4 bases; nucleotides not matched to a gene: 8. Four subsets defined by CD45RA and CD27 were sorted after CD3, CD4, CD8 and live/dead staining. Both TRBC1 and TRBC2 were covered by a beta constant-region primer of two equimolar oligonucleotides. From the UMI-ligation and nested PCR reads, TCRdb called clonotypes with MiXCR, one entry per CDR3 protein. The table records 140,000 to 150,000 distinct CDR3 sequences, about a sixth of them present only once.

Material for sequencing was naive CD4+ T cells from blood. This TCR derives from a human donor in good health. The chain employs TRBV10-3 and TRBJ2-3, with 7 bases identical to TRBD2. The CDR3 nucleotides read TGTGCCATCAGTGCCAGGACGGGGGGTGCAGATACGCAGTATTTT. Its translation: CAISARTGGADTQYF.